This T cell receptor (beta chain) came from a study of blood T cell repertoires in COVID-19. Background on the study: Spain, Italy and the United States supplied samples that represented acute and convalescent COVID-19. In each case, the material was cDNA or gDNA derived from T cells, B-cell-depleted T cells, or PBMCs.

V shed 4 bases and J shed 6 bases, with 14 bases lying between them. In germline, CDR1 is SGHRS, CDR2 YFSETQ. CDR3 length: 14 amino acids. Authors' methods: Estimates of nucleated cell counts were drawn from the amplification of reference gene primers. Clones were read by immunoSEQ multiplex PCR, and TCRdb kept only the in-frame ones, dropping some. D and trimming come from the DNA, and the V and J calls and clone size come from that table. The repertoire has almost 200,000 clones, around 85% of them found once; the top ten carry approximately 0.75%. The chain has TRBV5-1 and TRBJ2-1; D possibly corresponds to TRBD2 (6 bases). The sequencing input was peripheral blood. The receptor was isolated from a woman in her 70s with acute or convalescent COVID-19. The CDR3 protein is CASSPGLHVNEQFF. The CDR3, as DNA: TGCGCCAGCAGCCCGGGACTCCACGTCAATGAGCAGTTCTTC.